This passage covers 13 T cell receptor beta chains from one sample sequenced in a study of T cell repertoires in cytomegalovirus infection. MiXCR was run by TCRdb on the reads, yielding one entry per CDR3 protein. This sample has 150,000 to 200,000 distinct CDR3 sequences, with 17% found just once. The sample taken for sequencing was CD8+ T cells from PBMCs. The receptors shown here come from a human donor in good health (CMV status not recorded). Some clones in this sample may be carry-over from other donors' samples.

Ten or more counts support this clonotype. In DNA form, the CDR3 reads TGTGCCAGTAAAACAGGGGACAGTGAAGCTTTCTTT. Its protein product is CASKTGDSEAFF. The chain is built from TRBV12-3 or TRBV12-4 and TRBJ1-1; 7 bases line up with TRBD1. The CDR3 contains 12 residues. Losses at the gene ends were 9 bases for V and 7 bases for J; bases not matched to a gene: 8.

A few counts support this clonotype. The gene calls are TRBV28 and TRBJ2-1; D not resolved. CDR3 size: 14 residues. V gave up 7 bases and J gave up 1 base, with 11 bases separating them. Germline V CDR1 and CDR2: MDHEN, SYDVKM. The DNA for the CDR3 is TGTGCCAGCATTCAACGGAATTCCTACAATGAGCAGTTCTTC. The encoded protein is CASIQRNSYNEQFF. The variable domain in full, completed from reference TRBV28 and TRBJ2-1, reads DVKVTQSSRYLVKRTGEKVFLECVQDMDHENMFWYRQDPGLGLRLIYFSYDVKMKEKGDIPEGYSVSREKKERFSLILESASTNQTSMYLCASIQRNSYNEQFFGPGTRLTVL.

The chain uses TRBV7-2 and TRBJ1-2; D not resolved. CDR1 and CDR2 from the germline V gene are SGHTA and FQGNSA. There are 14 residues in the CDR3. The germline V and J ends were trimmed by 0 bases and 4 bases, with 9 bases remaining between them. The CDR3 DNA reads as TGTGCCAGCAGCTTAGCCCCGACGGCCTATGGCTACACCTTC. It is translated as CASSLAPTAYGYTF.

This clonotype has only a few counts. The V and J genes are TRBV7-9 and TRBJ2-1; D is possibly TRBD1 or TRBD2 (5 bases each). The CDR3 loop spans 12 amino acids. Germline lookup yields CDR1 SEHNR and CDR2 FQNEAQ (reference sequence). V lost 5 bases, J lost 9 bases, and 11 bases lay in between. DNA for the CDR3: TGTGCCAGCAGCCCGGGGCCTCCTGAGCAGTTCTTC. Amino acids: CASSPGPPEQFF.

The rearrangement joins TRBV7-6 to TRBJ1-6; D uncertain. Looked up from germline, CDR1 is SGHVS and CDR2 is FNYEAQ. The CDR3 length is 12 residues. V was trimmed by 3 bases and J by 7 bases, leaving 4 bases between them. The CDR3 DNA sequence: TGTGCCAGCAGCTTCATAAATTCACCCCTCCACTTT. Residues: CASSFINSPLHF. The complete variable domain, with remaining parts taken from reference TRBV7-6 and TRBJ1-6, reads GAGVSQSPRYKVTKRGQDVALRCDPISGHVSLYWYRQALGQGPEFLTYFNYEAQQDKSGLPNDRFSAERPEGSISTLTIQRTEQRDSAMYRCASSFINSPLHFGNGTRLTVT.

This clonotype has only a few counts. The chain has TRBV25-1 and TRBJ2-2, with D perhaps matching TRBD2 (6 bases). The germline V and J ends were trimmed by 6 bases and 0 bases, with 17 bases remaining between them. Per germline, CDR1 MGHDK and CDR2 SYGVNS. CDR3 length: 17 amino acids. The CDR3 sequence is CASRLGTGLSNTGELFF. CDR3 DNA: TGTGCCAGCAGATTGGGGACTGGATTATCGAACACCGGGGAGCTGTTTTTT.

The chain combines TRBV6-1 with TRBJ2-1, with 9 bases aligning to TRBD2. Germline V lookup: CDR1 MNHNS, CDR2 SASEGT. V was pared by 0 bases and J by 4 bases, with 13 bases of the junction left unmatched. The CDR3 extends over 19 amino acids. The CDR3 DNA reads as TGTGCCAGCAGTGAAGCGCGGTCCAGTCTAGCGGGATTTTACAATGAGCAGTTCTTC. This gives the protein CASSEARSSLAGFYNEQFF.

This clonotype was observed a few times. This chain joins TRBV20-1 and TRBJ2-3; TRBD2 matches at 8 bases. Unmatched junction bases numbered 9, after V lost 0 bases and J lost 7 bases. The CDR3 covers 15 residues. Germline V gives CDR1 DFQATT, CDR2 SNEGSKA (reference sequence). CDR3 nucleotide sequence: TGCAGTGCTAGAGATTTACGGGAGGGCCAACATACGCAGTATTTT. It encodes CSARDLREGQHTQYF.

This sequence joins TRBV20-1 and TRBJ2-3; the D gene is possibly TRBD2 (9 bases). Germline V gene sequence: CDR1 DFQATT, CDR2 SNEGSKA (reference sequence). The CDR3 length is 17 residues. Trimming removed 0 bases from V and 6 bases from J, with 22 bases in between. In DNA, the CDR3 is TGCAGTGCTAGAGACCCTAGCGGGACAGGACGCAGCGATACGCAGTATTTT. Amino acids: CSARDPSGTGRSDTQYF.

This sequence joins TRBV9 and TRBJ2-7, with D perhaps matching TRBD1 or TRBD2 (5 bases each). Germline V gives CDR1 SGDLS, CDR2 YYNGEE. CDR3 length: 14 residues. The V and J ends lost 0 bases and 5 bases respectively, with 12 bases between them. CDR3 protein: CASSVGGRGHEQYF. The CDR3 bases are TGTGCCAGCAGCGTAGGGGGCCGGGGTCACGAGCAGTACTTC. The entire variable domain, with the rest obtained from reference TRBV9 and TRBJ2-7, is as follows: DSGVTQTPKHLITATGQRVTLRCSPRSGDLSVYWYQQSLDQGLQFLIQYYNGEERAKGNILERFSAQQFPDLHSELNLSSLELGDSALYFCASSVGGRGHEQYFGPGTRLTVT.

This clonotype was counted a few times. This CDR3 reads CASDPEYYGYTF. CDR3 sequence (DNA): TGTGCCTCCGACCCGGAATACTATGGCTACACCTTC. V and J are TRBV7-9 and TRBJ1-2; D remains unclear. The CDR3 is 12 amino acids. The germline V and J ends were trimmed by 11 bases and 3 bases, with 13 bases remaining between them. Germline V gene data show CDR1 as SEHNR and CDR2 as FQNEAQ (reference sequence).

This clonotype was counted between two and nine times. This sequence joins TRBV6-5 and TRBJ2-3; TRBD1 aligns across 8 bases. CDR3 length: 14 residues. Germline values: CDR1 MNHEY, CDR2 SVGAGI. Germline trimming cut 2 bases from V and 6 bases from J; bases unmatched to any gene: 4. CDR3 DNA: TGTGCCAGCAGTTACGGGACAGGTGGCGATACGCAGTATTTT. Protein: CASSYGTGGDTQYF.

This chain uses TRBV4-3 with TRBJ2-4, with 9 bases fitting TRBD1. CDR1 LGHNA and CDR2 YSLEER come from the germline V gene. V shed 0 bases and J 1 base; nucleotides not matched to a gene: 10. This CDR3 region has 19 residues. The CDR3 spells CASSQDSVRDRVAKNIQYF. CDR3 nucleotides: TGCGCCAGCAGCCAAGACTCAGTCCGGGACAGGGTCGCCAAAAACATTCAGTACTTC.